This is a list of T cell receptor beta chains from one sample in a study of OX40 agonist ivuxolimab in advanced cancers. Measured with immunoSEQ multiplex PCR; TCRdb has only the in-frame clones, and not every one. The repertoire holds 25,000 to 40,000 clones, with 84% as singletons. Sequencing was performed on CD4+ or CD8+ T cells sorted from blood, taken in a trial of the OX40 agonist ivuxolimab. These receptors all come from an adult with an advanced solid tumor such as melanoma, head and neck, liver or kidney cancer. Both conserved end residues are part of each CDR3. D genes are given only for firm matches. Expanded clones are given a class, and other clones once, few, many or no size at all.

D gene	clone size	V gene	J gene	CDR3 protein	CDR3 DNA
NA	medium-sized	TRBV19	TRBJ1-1	CASSDLNTEAFF	TGTGCCAGTAGTGACTTGAACACTGAAGCTTTCTTT
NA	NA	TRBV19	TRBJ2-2	CASSTPYFTGELFF	TGTGCCAGTAGTACCCCCTATTTCACCGGGGAGCTGTTTTTT
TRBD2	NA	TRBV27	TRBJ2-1	CASSPSAGGGAEQFF	TGTGCCAGCAGTCCCTCGGCGGGGGGGGGCGCTGAGCAGTTCTTC
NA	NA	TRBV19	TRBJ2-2	CASSILAVNTGELFF	TGTGCCAGTAGTATCTTAGCGGTAAACACCGGGGAGCTGTTTTTT
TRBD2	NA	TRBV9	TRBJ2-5	CASSVGAGGPIETQYF	TGTGCCAGCAGCGTAGGAGCGGGAGGGCCCATAGAGACCCAGTACTTC
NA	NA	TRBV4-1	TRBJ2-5	CASSHLPGQETQYF	TGCGCCAGCAGCCATCTACCAGGGCAAGAGACCCAGTACTTC
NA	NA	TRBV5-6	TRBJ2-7	CASSSGRRMSSYEQYF	TGTGCCAGCAGTTCCGGGAGACGAATGAGCTCCTACGAGCAGTACTTC
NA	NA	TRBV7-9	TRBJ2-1	CASSPRVDEQFF	TGTGCCAGCAGCCCGAGGGTAGATGAGCAGTTCTTC
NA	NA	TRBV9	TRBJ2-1	CASSPPTGDEQFF	TGTGCCAGCAGCCCACCTACGGGAGATGAGCAGTTCTTC
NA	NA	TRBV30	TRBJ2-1	CAWGSSEINEQFF	TGTGCCTGGGGTTCTTCGGAGATTAATGAGCAGTTCTTC
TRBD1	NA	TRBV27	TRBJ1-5	CASSFGQVQPQHF	TGTGCCAGCAGTTTCGGACAGGTTCAGCCCCAGCATTTT
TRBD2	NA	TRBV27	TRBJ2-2	CASSLLLAGGAGELFF	TGTGCCAGCAGTTTGCTACTAGCGGGGGGGGCCGGGGAGCTGTTTTTT
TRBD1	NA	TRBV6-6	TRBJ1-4	CASSYGTGGREKLFF	TGTGCCAGCAGTTACGGTACAGGGGGAAGGGAAAAACTGTTTTTT
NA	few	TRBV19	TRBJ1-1	CASRDRWGNTEAFF	TGTGCCAGTAGGGACCGATGGGGGAACACTGAAGCTTTCTTT
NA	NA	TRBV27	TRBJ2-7	CASSGGAEQYF	TGTGCCAGCAGTGGAGGGGCGGAACAGTACTTC
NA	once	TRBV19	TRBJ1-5	CASSIAQELSNQPQHF	TGTGCCAGTAGTATAGCACAGGAACTTAGCAATCAGCCCCAGCATTTT
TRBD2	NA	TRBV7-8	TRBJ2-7	CASSLDSGRFNHEQYF	TGTGCCAGCAGCTTGGATAGCGGGAGATTCAATCACGAGCAGTACTTC
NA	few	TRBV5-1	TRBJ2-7	CASRDSSFYEQYF	TGCGCCAGCAGGGATAGCTCTTTCTACGAGCAGTACTTC
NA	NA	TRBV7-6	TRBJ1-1	CASSWGVEAFF	TGTGCCAGCAGCTGGGGGGTGGAGGCTTTCTTT
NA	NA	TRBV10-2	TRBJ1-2	CASKQDTSYGYTF	TGCGCCAGCAAACAGGATACCTCCTATGGCTACACCTTC
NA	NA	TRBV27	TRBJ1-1	CASRSGMNTEAFF	TGTGCCAGCAGATCGGGGATGAACACTGAAGCTTTCTTT
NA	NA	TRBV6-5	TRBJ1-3	CASSPGGSGNTIYF	TGTGCCAGCAGCCCCGGGGGGTCTGGAAACACCATATATTTT
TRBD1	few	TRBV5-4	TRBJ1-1	CASSSDRATEAFF	TGTGCCAGCAGCAGCGACAGGGCGACTGAAGCTTTCTTT
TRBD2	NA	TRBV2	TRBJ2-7	CASRGGTSGSYEQYF	TGTGCCAGCAGGGGAGGGACTAGCGGGTCCTACGAGCAGTACTTC
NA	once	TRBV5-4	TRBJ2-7	CASSLAPGGQTYEQYF	TGTGCCAGCAGCTTGGCCCCCGGAGGCCAGACCTACGAGCAGTACTTC
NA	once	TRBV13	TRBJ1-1	CASRMRASGTEAFF	TGTGCCAGCAGAATGAGGGCCTCAGGCACTGAAGCTTTCTTT
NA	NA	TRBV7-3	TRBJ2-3	CASSSSEGAQYF	TGTGCCAGCAGCTCCTCCGAGGGGGCGCAGTATTTT